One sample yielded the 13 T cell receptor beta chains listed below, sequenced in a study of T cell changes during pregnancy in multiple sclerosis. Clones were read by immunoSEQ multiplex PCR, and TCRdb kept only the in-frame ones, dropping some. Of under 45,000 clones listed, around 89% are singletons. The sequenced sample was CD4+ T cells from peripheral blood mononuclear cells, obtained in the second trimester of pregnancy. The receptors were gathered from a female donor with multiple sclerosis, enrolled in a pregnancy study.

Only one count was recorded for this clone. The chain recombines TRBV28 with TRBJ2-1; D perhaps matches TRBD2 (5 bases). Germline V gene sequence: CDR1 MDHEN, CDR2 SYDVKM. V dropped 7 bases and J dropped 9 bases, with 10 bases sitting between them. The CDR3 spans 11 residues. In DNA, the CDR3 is TGTGCCAGCACCGTAGGGAGTGAGCAGTTCTTC. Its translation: CASTVGSEQFF.

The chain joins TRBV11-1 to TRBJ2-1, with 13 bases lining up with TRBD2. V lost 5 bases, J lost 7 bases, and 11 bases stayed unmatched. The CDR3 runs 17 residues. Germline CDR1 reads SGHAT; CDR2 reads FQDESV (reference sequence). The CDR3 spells CASSHGRTSGSKNEQFF. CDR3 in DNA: TGTGCCAGCAGCCATGGACGGACTAGCGGGAGTAAGAATGAGCAGTTCTTC.

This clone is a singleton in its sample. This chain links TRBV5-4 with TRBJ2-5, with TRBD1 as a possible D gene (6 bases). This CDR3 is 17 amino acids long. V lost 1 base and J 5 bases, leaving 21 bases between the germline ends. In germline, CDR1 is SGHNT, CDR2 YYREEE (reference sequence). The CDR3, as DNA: TGTGCCAGCAGCTTGCAGGGGACAACCTATCTGGGGGAGACCCAGTACTTC. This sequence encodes CASSLQGTTYLGETQYF.

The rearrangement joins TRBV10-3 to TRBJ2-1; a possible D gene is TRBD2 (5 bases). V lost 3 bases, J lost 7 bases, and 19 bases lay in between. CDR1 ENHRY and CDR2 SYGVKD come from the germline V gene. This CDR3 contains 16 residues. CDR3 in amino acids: CAISDSGRHRGNEQFF. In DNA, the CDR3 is TGTGCCATCAGTGACTCGGGGAGACACCGAGGGAATGAGCAGTTCTTC.

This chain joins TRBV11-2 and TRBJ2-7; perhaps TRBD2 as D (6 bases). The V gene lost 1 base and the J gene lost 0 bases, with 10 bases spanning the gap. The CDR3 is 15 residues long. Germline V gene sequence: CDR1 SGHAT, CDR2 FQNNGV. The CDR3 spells CASSLVVGSSYEQYF. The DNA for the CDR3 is TGTGCCAGCAGCTTAGTGGTCGGGAGCTCCTACGAGCAGTACTTC.

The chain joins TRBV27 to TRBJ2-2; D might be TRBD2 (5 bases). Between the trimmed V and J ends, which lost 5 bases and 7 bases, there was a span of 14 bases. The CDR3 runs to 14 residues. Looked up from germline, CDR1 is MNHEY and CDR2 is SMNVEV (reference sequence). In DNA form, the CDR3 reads TGTGCCAGCAGTACCCGACCCCGGGGCGGGGAGCTGTTTTTT. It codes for CASSTRPRGGELFF.

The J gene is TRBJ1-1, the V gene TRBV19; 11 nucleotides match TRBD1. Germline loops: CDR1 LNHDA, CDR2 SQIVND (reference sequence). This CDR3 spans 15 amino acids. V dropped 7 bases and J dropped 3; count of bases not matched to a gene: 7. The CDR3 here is CASTGQGAVYTEAFF. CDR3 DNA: TGTGCCAGTACCGGACAGGGGGCCGTATACACTGAAGCTTTCTTT.

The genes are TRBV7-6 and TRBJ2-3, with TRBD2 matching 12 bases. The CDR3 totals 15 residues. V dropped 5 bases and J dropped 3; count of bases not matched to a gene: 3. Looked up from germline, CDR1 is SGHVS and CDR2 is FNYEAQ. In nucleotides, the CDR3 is TGTGCCAGCAGCATTCTAGCGGGAGGGACAGATACGCAGTATTTT. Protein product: CASSILAGGTDTQYF.

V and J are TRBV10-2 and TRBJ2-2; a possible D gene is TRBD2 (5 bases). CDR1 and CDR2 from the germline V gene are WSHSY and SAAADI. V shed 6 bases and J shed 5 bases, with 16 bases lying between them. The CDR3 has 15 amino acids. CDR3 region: CASRASRLETGELFF. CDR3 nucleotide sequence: TGCGCCAGCAGGGCTAGCAGACTGGAAACCGGGGAGCTGTTTTTT.

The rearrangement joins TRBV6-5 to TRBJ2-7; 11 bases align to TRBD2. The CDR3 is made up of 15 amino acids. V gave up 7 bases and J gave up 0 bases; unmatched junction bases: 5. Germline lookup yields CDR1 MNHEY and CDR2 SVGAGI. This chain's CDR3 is CASTPGTSGSYEQYF. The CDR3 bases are TGTGCCAGCACCCCGGGGACTAGCGGCTCCTACGAGCAGTACTTC.

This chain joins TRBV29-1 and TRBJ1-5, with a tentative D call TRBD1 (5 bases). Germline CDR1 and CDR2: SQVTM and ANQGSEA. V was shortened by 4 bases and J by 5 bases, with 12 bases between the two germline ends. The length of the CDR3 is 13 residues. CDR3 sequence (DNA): TGCAGCGTTGCATCAGGGTCGCATCAGCCCCAGCATTTT. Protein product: CSVASGSHQPQHF.

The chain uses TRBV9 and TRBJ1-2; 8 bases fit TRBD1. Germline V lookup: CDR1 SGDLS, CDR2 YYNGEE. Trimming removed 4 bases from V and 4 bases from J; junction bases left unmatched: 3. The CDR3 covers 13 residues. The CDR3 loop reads CASSPGQAYGYTF. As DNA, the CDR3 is TGTGCCAGCAGCCCGGGACAGGCCTATGGCTACACCTTC.

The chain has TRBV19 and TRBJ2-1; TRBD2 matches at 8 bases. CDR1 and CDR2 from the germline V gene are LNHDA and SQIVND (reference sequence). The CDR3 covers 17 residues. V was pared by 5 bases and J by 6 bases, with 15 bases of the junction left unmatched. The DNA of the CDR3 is TGTGCCAGTAGTCTTACCGGCGGAGCGGGAGATGGCAATGAGCAGTTCTTC. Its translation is CASSLTGGAGDGNEQFF.